The entry that follows covers one TCR beta chain sequence. The clone's antigen remains unknown. Base qualities were left out, and no much larger clone turns up one base away. Patients had resection either for delayed recurrence of a solitary brain metastasis or for synchronous oligometastatic disease. To avoid including cancers other than NSCLC, any patient with a history of multiple malignancies was excluded. Using marked H&E slides as a guide, tumor areas were macrodissected from a few unstained approximately 11 um sections that had been deparaffinized. Every specimen was formalin-fixed and paraffin-embedded (FFPE). Genomic DNA was extracted using the AllPrep DNA/RNA FFPE Kit. This record comes from a study of T cells in lung cancer brain metastases (dated by TCRdb to 2016 to 2019). Study-level background: Of the 20 or so patients, seventeen had a history of tobacco use, with a median of 40 pack-years. Of the approximately 20 patients, around 19 received no interval therapy between resection of the primary and resection of the metastasis. The median interval between acquisition of the primary specimen and acquisition of the brain metastasis specimen was 348 days. The study compared TCR beta CDR3 repertoires between fully resected primary non-small cell lung cancers and paired brain metastases. The cohort included approximately 20 patients who provided 40 or so specimens, with each patient contributing one primary lung lesion and one brain metastasis. Patients had a median age at first diagnosis of roughly 59 years, with roughly nine males and 11 females. DNA integrity number averaged approximately 4.1 in both primary and metastatic specimens, with no significant difference between sites. General findings and caveats noted by the study authors: Most clones were specific to a single lesion, and paired lesions overlapped only to a limited degree (mean Morisita index approximately 0.22). In brain metastases, the ten most abundant clones accounted for a significantly larger fraction of the repertoire than in primaries, a finding that suggests clonal expansion. It was not possible to control for the effects of preoperative corticosteroids on T cell infiltration in brain metastases. Retrieval of the complete infiltrating T cell repertoire may have been prevented by DNA fragmentation in FFPE samples. Significantly fewer unique productive clones were found in brain metastases than in paired primaries (median around 1,400 versus 4,600).

The CDR3 runs 14 amino acids, cysteine and phenylalanine included. The only DNA kept is the CDR3, 42 bases in frame from the first base. CDR1 SGHDT and CDR2 YYEEEE are derived from the germline V gene. V is reduced by 2 bases and J by 6 bases, leaving a spacing of 14 bases between them. Each sample received about 2.24 to 5 ug of genomic DNA as input, and the DNA input was kept equal within each pair of samples. TCR beta libraries were constructed with the immunoSEQ hsTCRbeta Kit, which uses multiplexed V and J gene primers in two PCR steps. The pooled libraries, together with positive and negative controls, were sequenced on an Illumina MiSeq running a 100-cycle paired-end protocol. For the original study's pipeline: The immunoSEQ vendor processed the raw data into normalized, annotated TCR beta repertoire reports. Richness was defined as unique clones by nucleotide sequence, and total richness was extrapolated with the iChao1 and Efron-Thisted estimators. Paired lesions were characterized and compared using Pielou's evenness, Simpson's index, top-ten clone proportional abundance, and the Morisita overlap index. TCRdb took this table from immuneACCESS and kept in-frame rearrangements with V and J called. Such tables lack part of the clones; where checked against another copy, unresolved V genes explain under half of the gap, and the rest is unexplained. The V and J calls and clone size are taken from that table; D and trimming were inferred from the DNA. The sample table shows 1,500 to 2,500 clones, and roughly 89% are seen once. The ten largest clones add up to over 3.5% of the sample.

The TCR was taken from a woman aged 50 to 60 with non-small cell lung cancer that had spread to the brain. Sequences were obtained from tumor tissue from a brain metastasis. The cell subset or site label here, explained by the study, means: paired resected brain metastasis. Here the chain combines TRBV5-6 and TRBJ1-2; matching of 6 bases hints at TRBD1 as the D gene. The base sequence is TGTGCCAGCAGCTTTTGGCGGGGGGCGCATGGCTACACCTTC. Translation gives CASSFWRGAHGYTF.